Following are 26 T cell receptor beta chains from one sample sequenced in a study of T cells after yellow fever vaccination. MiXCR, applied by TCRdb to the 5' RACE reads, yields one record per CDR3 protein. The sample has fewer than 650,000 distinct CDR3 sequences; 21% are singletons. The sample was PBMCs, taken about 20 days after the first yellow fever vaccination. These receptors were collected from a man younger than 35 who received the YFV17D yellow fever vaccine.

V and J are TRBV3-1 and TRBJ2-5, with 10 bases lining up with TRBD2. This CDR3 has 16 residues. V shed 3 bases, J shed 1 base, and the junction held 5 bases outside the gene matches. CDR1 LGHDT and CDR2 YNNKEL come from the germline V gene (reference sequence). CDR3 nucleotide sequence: TGTGCCAGCAGCCATCAGAAGCGGGGGGGCCAAGAGACCCAGTACTTC. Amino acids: CASSHQKRGGQETQYF.

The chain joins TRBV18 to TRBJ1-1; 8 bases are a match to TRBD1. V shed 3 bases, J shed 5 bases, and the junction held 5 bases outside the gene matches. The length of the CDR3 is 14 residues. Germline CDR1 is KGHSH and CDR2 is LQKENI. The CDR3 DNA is TGTGCCAGCTCACCTCAGGGGGCTGGAACTGAAGCTTTCTTT. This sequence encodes CASSPQGAGTEAFF.

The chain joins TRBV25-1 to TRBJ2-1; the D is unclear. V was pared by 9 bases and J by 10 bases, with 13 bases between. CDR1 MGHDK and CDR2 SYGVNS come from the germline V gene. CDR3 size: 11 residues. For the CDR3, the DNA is TGTGCCAGTTCCTCACCCGGAGAGCAGTTCTTC. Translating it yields CASSSPGEQFF.

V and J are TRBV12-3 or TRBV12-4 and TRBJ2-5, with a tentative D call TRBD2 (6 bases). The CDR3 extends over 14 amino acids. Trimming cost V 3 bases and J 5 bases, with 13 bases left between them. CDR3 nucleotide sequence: TGTGCCAGCAGTTTTGGGGGGTCGGGGGAGACCCAGTACTTC. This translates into CASSFGGSGETQYF.

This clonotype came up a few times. CDR3 DNA: TGTGCCAGCAGTCCCGGGACTGCCAACAATGAGCAGTTCTTC. As protein: CASSPGTANNEQFF. This chain uses TRBV12-3 or TRBV12-4 with TRBJ2-1; D might be TRBD2 (6 bases). This CDR3 is built from 14 residues. The ends were cut back, 5 bases at V and 5 bases at J, with 13 bases in the middle.

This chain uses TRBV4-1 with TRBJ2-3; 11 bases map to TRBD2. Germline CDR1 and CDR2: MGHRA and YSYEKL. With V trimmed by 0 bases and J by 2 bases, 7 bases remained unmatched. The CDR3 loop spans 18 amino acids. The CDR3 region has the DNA TGCGCCAGCAGCCAAGATCACGGGACTAGCGGACTCACAGATACGCAGTATTTT. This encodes CASSQDHGTSGLTDTQYF.

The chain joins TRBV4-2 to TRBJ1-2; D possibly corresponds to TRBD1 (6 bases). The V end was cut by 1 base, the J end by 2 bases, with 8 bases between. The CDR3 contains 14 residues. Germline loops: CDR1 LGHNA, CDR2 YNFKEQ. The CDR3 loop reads CASSQGDRNYGYTF. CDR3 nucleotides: TGTGCCAGCAGCCAAGGTGACAGGAACTATGGCTACACCTTC.

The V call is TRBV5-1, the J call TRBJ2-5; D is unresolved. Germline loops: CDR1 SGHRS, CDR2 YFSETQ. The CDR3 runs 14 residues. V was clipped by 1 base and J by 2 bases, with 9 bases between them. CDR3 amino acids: CASSLFNTQETQYF. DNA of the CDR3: TGCGCCAGCAGCTTGTTTAACACGCAAGAGACCCAGTACTTC.

As DNA, the CDR3 is TGTGCCAGCAGTTTTGCCGCGGGTCCACCGGGGACCCAGTACTTC. Protein: CASSFAAGPPGTQYF. This chain uses TRBV12-3 or TRBV12-4 with TRBJ2-5; D perhaps matches TRBD2 (5 bases). The V end was cut by 3 bases, the J end by 7 bases, with 18 bases between. There are 15 residues in the CDR3.

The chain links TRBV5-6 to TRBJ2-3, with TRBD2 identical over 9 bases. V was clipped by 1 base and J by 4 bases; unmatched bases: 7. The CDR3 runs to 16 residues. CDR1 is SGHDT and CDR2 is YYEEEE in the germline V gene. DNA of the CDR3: TGTGCCAGCAGCTTGACGTTGTCTAGCGGGGCAGATACGCAGTATTTT. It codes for CASSLTLSSGADTQYF.

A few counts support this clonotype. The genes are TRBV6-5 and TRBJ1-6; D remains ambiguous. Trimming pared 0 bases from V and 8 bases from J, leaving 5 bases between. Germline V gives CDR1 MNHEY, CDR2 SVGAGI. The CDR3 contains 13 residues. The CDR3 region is CASSYSTDSPLHF. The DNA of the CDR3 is TGTGCCAGCAGTTACTCGACCGATTCACCCCTCCACTTT.

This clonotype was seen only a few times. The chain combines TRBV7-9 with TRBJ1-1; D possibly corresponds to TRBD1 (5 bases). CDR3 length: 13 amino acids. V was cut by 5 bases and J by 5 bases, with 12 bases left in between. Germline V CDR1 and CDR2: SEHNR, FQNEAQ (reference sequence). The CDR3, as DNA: TGTGCCAGCAGCCTACAGGTAGAGACTGAAGCTTTCTTT. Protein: CASSLQVETEAFF.

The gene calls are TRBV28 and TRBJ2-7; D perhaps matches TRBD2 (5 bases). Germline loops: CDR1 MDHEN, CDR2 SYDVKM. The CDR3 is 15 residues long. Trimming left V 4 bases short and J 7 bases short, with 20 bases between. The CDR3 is CASSSHPGGGTEQYV. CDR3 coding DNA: TGTGCCAGCAGTTCTCACCCAGGTGGAGGTACAGAGCAGTACGTC.

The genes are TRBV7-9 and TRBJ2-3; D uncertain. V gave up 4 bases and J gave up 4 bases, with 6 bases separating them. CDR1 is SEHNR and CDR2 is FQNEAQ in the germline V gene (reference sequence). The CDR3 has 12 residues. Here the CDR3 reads CASSSIADTQYF. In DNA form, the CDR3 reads TGTGCCAGCAGCTCGATAGCAGATACGCAGTATTTT.

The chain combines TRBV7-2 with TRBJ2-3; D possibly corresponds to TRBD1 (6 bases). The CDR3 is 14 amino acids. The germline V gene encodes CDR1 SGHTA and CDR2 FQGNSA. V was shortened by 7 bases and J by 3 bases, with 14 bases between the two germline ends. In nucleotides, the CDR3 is TGTGCCAGCACCTTTTGGACAGCTACAGATACGCAGTATTTT. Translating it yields CASTFWTATDTQYF.

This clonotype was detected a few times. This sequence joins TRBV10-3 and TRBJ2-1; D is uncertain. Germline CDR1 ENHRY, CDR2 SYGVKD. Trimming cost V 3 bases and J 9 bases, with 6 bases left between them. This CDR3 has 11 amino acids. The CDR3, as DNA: TGTGCCATCAGTGAAAAGACTGAGCAGTTCTTC. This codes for CAISEKTEQFF.

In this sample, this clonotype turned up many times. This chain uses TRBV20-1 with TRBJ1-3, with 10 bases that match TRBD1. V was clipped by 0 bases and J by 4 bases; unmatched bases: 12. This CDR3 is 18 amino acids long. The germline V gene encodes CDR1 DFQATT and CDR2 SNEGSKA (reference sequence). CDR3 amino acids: CSARDPRTGGYVGNTIYF. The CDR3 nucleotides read TGCAGTGCTAGAGATCCCCGGACAGGGGGTTATGTGGGAAACACCATATATTTT.

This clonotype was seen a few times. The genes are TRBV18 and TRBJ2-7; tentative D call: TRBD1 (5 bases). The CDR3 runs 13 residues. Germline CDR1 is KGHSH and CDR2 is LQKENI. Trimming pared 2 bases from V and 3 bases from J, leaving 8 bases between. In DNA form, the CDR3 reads TGTGCCAGCTCACCAAAGGACATCTACGAGCAGTACTTC. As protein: CASSPKDIYEQYF.

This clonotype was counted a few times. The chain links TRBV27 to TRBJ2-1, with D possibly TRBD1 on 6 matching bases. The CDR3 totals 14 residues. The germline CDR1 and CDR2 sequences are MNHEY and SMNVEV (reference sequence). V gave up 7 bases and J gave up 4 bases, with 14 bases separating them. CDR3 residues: CASMTWDIYNEQFF. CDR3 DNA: TGTGCCAGCATGACTTGGGACATTTACAATGAGCAGTTCTTC.

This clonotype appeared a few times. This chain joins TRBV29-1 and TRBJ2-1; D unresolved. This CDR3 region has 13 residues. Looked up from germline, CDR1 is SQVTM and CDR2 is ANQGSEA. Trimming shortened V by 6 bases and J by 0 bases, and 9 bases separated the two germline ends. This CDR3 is CSVTYLSYNEQFF. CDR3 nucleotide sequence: TGCAGCGTGACCTACCTCTCCTACAATGAGCAGTTCTTC.

CDR3 region: CASSRTRGERAPEAFF. The CDR3 nucleotides read TGTGCCAGCAGCCGCACACGAGGGGAGCGAGCTCCTGAAGCTTTCTTT. The rearrangement uses TRBV7-2 and TRBJ1-1; D is perhaps TRBD1 (5 bases). The CDR3 contains 16 residues. Trimming stripped 5 bases from V and 6 bases from J, with 22 bases between. Germline CDR1 and CDR2: SGHTA and FQGNSA.

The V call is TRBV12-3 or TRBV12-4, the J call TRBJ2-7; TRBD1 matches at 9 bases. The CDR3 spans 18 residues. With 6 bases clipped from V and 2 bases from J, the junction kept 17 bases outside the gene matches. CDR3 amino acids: CASSETGTGILLTYEQYF. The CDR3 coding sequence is TGTGCCAGCAGCGAAACCGGGACAGGGATTCTCCTTACCTACGAGCAGTACTTC.

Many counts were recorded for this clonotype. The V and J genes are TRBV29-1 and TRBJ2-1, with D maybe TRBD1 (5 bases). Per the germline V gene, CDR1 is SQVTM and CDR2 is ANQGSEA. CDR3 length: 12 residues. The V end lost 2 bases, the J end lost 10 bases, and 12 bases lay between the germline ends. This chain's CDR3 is CSVESSGIEQFF. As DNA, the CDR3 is TGCAGCGTTGAATCATCAGGGATCGAGCAGTTCTTC.

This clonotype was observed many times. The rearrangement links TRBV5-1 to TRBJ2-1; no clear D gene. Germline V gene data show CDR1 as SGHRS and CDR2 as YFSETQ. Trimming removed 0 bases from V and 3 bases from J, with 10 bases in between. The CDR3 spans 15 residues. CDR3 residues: CASSLVKNDYNEQFF. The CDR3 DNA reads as TGCGCCAGCAGCTTGGTAAAGAACGACTACAATGAGCAGTTCTTC.

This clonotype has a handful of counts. CDR3 sequence reads: CASSMGGGGPTNTQYF. The CDR3 DNA is TGTGCCAGTAGTATGGGAGGCGGGGGGCCCACGAATACGCAGTATTTT. V usage is TRBV19 and J usage is TRBJ2-3, with 8 bases matching TRBD2. Trimming removed 3 bases from V and 7 bases from J; junction bases left unmatched: 12. The CDR3 loop spans 16 amino acids. The germline V gene encodes CDR1 LNHDA and CDR2 SQIVND (reference sequence). The full variable domain, its missing parts supplied by reference TRBV19 and TRBJ2-3, is DGGITQSPKYLFRKEGQNVTLSCEQNLNHDAMYWYRQDPGQGLRLIYYSQIVNDFQKGDIAEGYSVSREKKESFPLTVTSAQKNPTAFYLCASSMGGGGPTNTQYFGPGTRLTVL.

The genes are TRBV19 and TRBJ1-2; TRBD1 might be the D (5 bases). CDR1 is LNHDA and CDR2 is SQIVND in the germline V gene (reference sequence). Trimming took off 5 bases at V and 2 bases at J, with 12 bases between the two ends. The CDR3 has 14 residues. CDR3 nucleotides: TGTGCCAGTAGTTGGGCAGGGCAAAACTATGGCTACACCTTC. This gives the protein CASSWAGQNYGYTF.